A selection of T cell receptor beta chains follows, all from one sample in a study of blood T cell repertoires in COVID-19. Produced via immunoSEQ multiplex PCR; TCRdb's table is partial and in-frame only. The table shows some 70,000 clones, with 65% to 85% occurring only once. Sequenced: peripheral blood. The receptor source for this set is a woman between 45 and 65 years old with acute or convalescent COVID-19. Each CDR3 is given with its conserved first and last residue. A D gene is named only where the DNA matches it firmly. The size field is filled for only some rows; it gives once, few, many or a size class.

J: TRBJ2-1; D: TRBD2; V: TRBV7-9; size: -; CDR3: CASSFSGTSGRPFF; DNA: TGTGCCAGCAGCTTTTCCGGGACTAGCGGGAGGCCGTTCTTC
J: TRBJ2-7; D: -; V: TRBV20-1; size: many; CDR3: CSASRDRYTRISYEQYF; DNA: TGCAGTGCTAGTCGCGACAGGTACACCCGAATTTCCTACGAGCAGTACTTC
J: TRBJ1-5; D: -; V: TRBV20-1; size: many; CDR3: CSASQGVNQPQHF; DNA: TGCAGTGCTAGTCAAGGGGTTAATCAGCCCCAGCATTTT
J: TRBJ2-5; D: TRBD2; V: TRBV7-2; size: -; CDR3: CASSFAAGGETQYF; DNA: TGTGCCAGCAGCTTTGCGGCGGGAGGGGAGACCCAGTACTTC
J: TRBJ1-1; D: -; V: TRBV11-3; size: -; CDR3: CASSLWRPEAFF; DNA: TGTGCCAGCAGCTTATGGAGACCAGAAGCTTTCTTT
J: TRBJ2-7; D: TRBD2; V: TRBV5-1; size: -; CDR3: CASSSQGLAGTYEQYF; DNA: TGCGCCAGCAGCTCACAGGGACTAGCGGGAACATACGAGCAGTACTTC
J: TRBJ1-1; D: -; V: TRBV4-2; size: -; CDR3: CASSQRTADGGTEAFF; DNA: TGTGCCAGCAGCCAACGGACGGCCGACGGGGGCACTGAAGCTTTCTTT
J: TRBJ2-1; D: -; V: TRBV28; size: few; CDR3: CASSQGTLQFF; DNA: TGTGCCAGCAGTCAGGGGACCCTGCAGTTCTTC
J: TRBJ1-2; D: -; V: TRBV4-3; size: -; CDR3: CASSQDFQSNYGYTF; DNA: TGCGCCAGCAGCCAAGATTTTCAGTCCAACTATGGCTACACCTTC
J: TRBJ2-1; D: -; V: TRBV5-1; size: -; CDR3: CASSLTPRGGYNEQFF; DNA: TGCGCCAGCAGCTTGACCCCCCGGGGAGGCTACAATGAGCAGTTCTTC
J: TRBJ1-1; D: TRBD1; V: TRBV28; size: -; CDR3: CASRFPDRGHTEAFF; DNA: TGTGCCAGCAGGTTTCCGGACAGGGGTCACACTGAAGCTTTCTTT
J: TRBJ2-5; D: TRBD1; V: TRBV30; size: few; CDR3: CAWSVGQGRETQYF; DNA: TGTGCCTGGAGTGTGGGACAGGGGAGGGAGACCCAGTACTTC
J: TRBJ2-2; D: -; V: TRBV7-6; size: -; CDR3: CASSLSRANTGELFF; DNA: TGTGCCAGCAGCTTAAGCAGGGCGAACACCGGGGAGCTGTTTTTT
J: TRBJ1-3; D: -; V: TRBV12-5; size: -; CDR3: CASVGGAGNTIYF; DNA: TGTGCTAGTGTCGGAGGGGCTGGAAACACCATATATTTT
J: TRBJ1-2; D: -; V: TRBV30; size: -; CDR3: CAWRRGGQGDYGYTF; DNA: TGTGCCTGGAGGCGGGGGGGGCAGGGAGACTATGGCTACACCTTC
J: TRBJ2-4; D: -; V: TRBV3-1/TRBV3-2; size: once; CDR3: CASSQAGLLKNIQYF; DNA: TGTGCCAGCAGCCAAGCGGGACTCCTCAAAAACATTCAGTACTTC
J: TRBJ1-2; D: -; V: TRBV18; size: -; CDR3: CASSPPAGRLGNGYTF; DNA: TGTGCCAGCTCACCCCCGGCGGGGCGTTTAGGAAATGGCTACACCTTC
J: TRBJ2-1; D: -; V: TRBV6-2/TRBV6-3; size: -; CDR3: CASSYSREYNEQFF; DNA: TGTGCCAGCAGTTACTCCCGGGAGTACAATGAGCAGTTCTTC
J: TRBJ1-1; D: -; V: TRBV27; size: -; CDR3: CASSSTNTEAFF; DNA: TGTGCCAGCAGTTCCACTAACACTGAAGCTTTCTTT
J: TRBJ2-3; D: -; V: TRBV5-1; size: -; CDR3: CASSLDFLSPDTQYF; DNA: TGCGCCAGCAGCTTGGACTTCCTAAGCCCAGATACGCAGTATTTT
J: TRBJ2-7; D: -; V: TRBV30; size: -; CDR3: CAWSLPGLGRGVTYEQYF; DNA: TGTGCCTGGAGTCTTCCGGGACTGGGACGTGGTGTGACCTACGAGCAGTACTTC
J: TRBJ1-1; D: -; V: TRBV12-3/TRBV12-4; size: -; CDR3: CASSLLRQDEAFF; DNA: TGTGCCAGCAGTCTTCTACGACAAGATGAAGCTTTCTTT
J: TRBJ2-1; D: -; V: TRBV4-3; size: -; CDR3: CASSQDRGYGEQFF; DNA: TGCGCCAGCAGCCAAGACAGGGGATATGGTGAGCAGTTCTTC
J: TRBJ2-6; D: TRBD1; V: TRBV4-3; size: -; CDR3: CASSLLPGQGISGANVLTF; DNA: TGCGCCAGCAGCCTCCTACCGGGACAGGGAATCTCTGGGGCCAACGTCCTGACTTTC
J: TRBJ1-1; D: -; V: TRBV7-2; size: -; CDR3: CASSLRGGMGTEAFF; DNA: TGTGCCAGCAGCCTAAGGGGGGGTATGGGCACTGAAGCTTTCTTT
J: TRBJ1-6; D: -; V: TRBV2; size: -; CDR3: CASSPQQVQDSPLHF; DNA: TGTGCCAGCAGTCCTCAACAGGTCCAGGATTCACCCCTCCACTTT
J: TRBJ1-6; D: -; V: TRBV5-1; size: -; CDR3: CASSFEREGDSPLHF; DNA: TGCGCCAGCAGCTTTGAGAGGGAGGGGGATTCACCCCTCCACTTT
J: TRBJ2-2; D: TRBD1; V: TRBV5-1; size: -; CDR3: CASSLWGQSNTGELFF; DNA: TGCGCCAGCAGCTTGTGGGGACAGTCGAACACCGGGGAGCTGTTTTTT
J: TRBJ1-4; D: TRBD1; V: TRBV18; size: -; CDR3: CASSRTGGGTNEKLFF; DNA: TGTGCCAGCTCACGGACAGGGGGAGGAACTAATGAAAAACTGTTTTTT
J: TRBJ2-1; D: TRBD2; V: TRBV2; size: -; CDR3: CASSPGTSGDGYNEQFF; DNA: TGTGCCAGCAGCCCAGGGACTAGCGGGGATGGTTACAATGAGCAGTTCTTC
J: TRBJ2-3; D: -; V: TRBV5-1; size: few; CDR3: CASLPGETIRSTDTQYF; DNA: TGCGCCAGCCTTCCGGGGGAAACAATCCGATCCACAGATACGCAGTATTTT
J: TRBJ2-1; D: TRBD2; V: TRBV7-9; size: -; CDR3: CASSDNGRAGYSSYNEQFF; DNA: TGTGCCAGCAGCGATAACGGGAGGGCTGGATACAGCTCCTACAATGAGCAGTTCTTC
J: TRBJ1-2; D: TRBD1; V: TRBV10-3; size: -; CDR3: CAISFETGIYGYTF; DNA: TGTGCCATCAGTTTCGAGACAGGGATCTATGGCTACACCTTC
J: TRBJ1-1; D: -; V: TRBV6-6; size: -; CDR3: CASSYSGPEAFF; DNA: TGTGCCAGCAGTTACTCGGGCCCTGAAGCTTTCTTT
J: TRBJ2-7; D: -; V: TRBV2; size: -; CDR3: CASTQRRTVEEGAYF; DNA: TGTGCCAGCACCCAAAGGAGAACCGTGGAAGAGGGCGCGTACTTC
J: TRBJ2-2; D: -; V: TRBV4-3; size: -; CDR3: CASSQDFFMRQGNTGELFF; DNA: TGCGCCAGCAGCCAAGATTTTTTTATGCGGCAGGGGAACACCGGGGAGCTGTTTTTT
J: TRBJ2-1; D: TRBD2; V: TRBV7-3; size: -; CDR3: CASSRLALEGDEQFF; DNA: TGTGCCAGCAGCCGACTAGCTTTAGAGGGCGATGAGCAGTTCTTC
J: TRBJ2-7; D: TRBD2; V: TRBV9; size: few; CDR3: CASSEGLADNPYEQYF; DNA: TGTGCCAGCAGCGAGGGACTAGCGGACAACCCCTACGAGCAGTACTTC
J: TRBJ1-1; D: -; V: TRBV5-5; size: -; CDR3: CASSYSTVNTEAFF; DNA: TGTGCCAGCAGCTATTCGACAGTGAACACTGAAGCTTTCTTT
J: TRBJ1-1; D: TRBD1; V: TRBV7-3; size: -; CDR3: CASSLGGTGLGTEAFF; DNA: TGTGCCAGCAGCTTAGGGGGGACAGGGCTGGGCACTGAAGCTTTCTTT
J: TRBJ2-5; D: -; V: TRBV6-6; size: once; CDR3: CASSLSGNTQETQYF; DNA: TGTGCCAGCAGCTTAAGCGGAAACACCCAAGAGACCCAGTACTTC
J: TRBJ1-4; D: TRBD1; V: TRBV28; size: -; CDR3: CASTDSSGQGREKLFF; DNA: TGTGCCAGCACCGACTCTTCGGGACAGGGTCGTGAAAAACTGTTTTTT
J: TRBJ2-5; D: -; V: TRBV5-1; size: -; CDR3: CASSRAEEETQYF; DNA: TGCGCCAGCAGCAGAGCGGAAGAAGAGACCCAGTACTTC
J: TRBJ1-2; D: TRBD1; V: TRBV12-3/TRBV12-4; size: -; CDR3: CASSFRDRDYTF; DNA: TGTGCCAGCAGTTTTCGGGACAGGGACTACACCTTC
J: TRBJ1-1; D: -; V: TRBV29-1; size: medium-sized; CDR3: CSVDWGGTEAFF; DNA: TGCAGCGTTGATTGGGGGGGGACTGAAGCTTTCTTT